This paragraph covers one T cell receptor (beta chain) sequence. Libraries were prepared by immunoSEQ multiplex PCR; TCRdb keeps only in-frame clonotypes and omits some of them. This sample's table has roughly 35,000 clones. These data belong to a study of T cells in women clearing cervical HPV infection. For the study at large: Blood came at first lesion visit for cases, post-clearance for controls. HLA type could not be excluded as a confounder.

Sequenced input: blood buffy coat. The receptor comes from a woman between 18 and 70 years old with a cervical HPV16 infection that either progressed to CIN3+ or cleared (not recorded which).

CDR3 protein: CASKVQGATGELFF. The sequenced CDR3 bases are TGTGCCAGTAAGGTGCAGGGGGCTACCGGGGAG. This sequence joins TRBV19 and TRBJ2-2; 8 nucleotides agree with TRBD1. Read coverage stops 3 residues before the CDR3 terminus; the germline J gene supplies the remainder. The ends lost 7 bases at V and 5 bases at J; junction bases unmatched: 6. Looked up from germline, CDR1 is LNHDA and CDR2 is SQIVND (reference sequence). This CDR3 has 14 residues.